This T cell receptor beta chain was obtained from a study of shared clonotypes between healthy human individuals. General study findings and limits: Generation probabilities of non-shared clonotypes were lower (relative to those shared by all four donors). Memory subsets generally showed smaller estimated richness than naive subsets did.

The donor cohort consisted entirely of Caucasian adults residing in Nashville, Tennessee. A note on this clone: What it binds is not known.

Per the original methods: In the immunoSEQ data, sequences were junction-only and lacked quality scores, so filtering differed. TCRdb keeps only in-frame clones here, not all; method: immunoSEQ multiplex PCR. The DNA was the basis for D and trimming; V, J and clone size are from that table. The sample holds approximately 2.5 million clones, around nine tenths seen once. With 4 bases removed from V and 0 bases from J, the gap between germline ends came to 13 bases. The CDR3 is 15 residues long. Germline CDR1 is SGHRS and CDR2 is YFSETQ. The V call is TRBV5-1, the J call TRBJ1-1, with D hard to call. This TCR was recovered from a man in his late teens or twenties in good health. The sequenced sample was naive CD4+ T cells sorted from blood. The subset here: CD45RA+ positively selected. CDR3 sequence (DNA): TGCGCCAGCAGCCCCCTGGAGGCTATGAACACTGAAGCTTTCTTT. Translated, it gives CASSPLEAMNTEAFF.